The present TCR beta chain was sequenced within a study of cytomegalovirus exposure and HLA in healthy donors. The length of the CDR3 is 14 residues. Per germline, CDR1 MNHNS and CDR2 SASEGT. V lost 6 bases, J lost 1 base, and 13 bases lay in between. The assay was immunoSEQ multiplex PCR, and TCRdb's table has in-frame clones only and misses some. The repertoire holds over 120,000 clones, with 94% as singletons. The source material was PBMCs. J is TRBJ2-7 and V is TRBV6-1; D is perhaps TRBD2 (6 bases). The TCR comes from a man aged 18-30 years in good health and CMV-seropositive. In nucleotides, the CDR3 is TGTGCCAGCAGCGGGAGCTACGGATCCTACGAGCAGTACTTC. Translation gives CASSGSYGSYEQYF.